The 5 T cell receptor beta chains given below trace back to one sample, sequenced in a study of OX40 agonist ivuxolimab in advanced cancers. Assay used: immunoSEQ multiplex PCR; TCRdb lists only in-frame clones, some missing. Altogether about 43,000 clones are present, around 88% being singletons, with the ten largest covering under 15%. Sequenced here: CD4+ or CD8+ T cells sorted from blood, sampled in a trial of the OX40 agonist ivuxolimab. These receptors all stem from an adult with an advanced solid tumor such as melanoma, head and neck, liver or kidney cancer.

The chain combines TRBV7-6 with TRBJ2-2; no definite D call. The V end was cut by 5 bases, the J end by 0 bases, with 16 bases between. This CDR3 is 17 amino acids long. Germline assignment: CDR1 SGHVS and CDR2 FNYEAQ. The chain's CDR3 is CASSLGQDYSNTGELFF. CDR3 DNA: TGTGCCAGCAGCCTAGGGCAGGATTATTCGAACACCGGGGAGCTGTTTTTT.

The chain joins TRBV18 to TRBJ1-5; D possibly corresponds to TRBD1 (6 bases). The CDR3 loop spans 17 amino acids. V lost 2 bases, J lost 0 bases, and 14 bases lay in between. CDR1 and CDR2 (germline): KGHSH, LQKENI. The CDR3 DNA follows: TGTGCCAGCTCACCAAACCCACAGGGCAATAGCAATCAGCCCCAGCATTTT. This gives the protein CASSPNPQGNSNQPQHF.

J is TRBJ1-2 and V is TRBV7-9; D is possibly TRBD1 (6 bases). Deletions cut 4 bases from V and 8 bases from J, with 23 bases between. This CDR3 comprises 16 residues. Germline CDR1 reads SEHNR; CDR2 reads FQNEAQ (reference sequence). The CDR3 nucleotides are TGTGCCAGCAGCTCGACAGGAGGAAGAGCGGAGTTCGGCTACACCTTC. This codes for CASSSTGGRAEFGYTF. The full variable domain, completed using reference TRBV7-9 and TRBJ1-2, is DTGVSQNPRHKITKRGQNVTFRCDPISEHNRLYWYRQTLGQGPEFLTYFQNEAQLEKSRLLSDRFSAERPKGSFSTLEIQRTEQGDSAMYLCASSSTGGRAEFGYTFGSGTRLTVV.

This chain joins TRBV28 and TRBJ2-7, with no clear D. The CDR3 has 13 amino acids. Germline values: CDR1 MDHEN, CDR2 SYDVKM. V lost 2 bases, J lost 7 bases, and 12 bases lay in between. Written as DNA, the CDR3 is TGTGCCAGCAGTTTAAGTGAGGCGAGGGAGCAGTACGTC. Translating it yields CASSLSEAREQYV.

CDR3 loop: CASSSAYSDYGYTF. In DNA, the CDR3 is TGTGCCAGCAGTTCTGCCTATTCGGACTATGGCTACACCTTC. V and J are TRBV27 and TRBJ1-2; no reliable D call. This CDR3 is 14 amino acids long. Deletions cut 4 bases from V and 3 bases from J, with 12 bases between. The germline V gene encodes CDR1 MNHEY and CDR2 SMNVEV (reference sequence).